This T cell receptor beta chain was recorded in a study of cytomegalovirus exposure and HLA in healthy donors. The PCR had 60 Vbeta and 13 Jbeta primers. Only in-frame clones appear in the TCRdb table, and some are missing; sequencing was by immunoSEQ multiplex PCR. The sample totals 130,000 or so clones; its top ten clones hold about 1.6%. With regard to this clone: Antigen unknown.

Study conclusions and caveats: Likely technical artifact: a cluster of highly shared sequence variants.

The CDR3 length is 15 residues. V was cut by 5 bases and J by 0 bases, with 13 bases left in between. In germline, CDR1 is MNHEY, CDR2 SVGAGI. The sample was PBMCs. The receptor was isolated from a woman between 35 and 50 years old in good health and CMV-seronegative. The chain employs TRBV6-5 and TRBJ1-1, with a weak D call TRBD1 (6 bases). CDR3 sequence reads: CASSPTGQLNTEAFF. CDR3 bases: TGTGCCAGCAGTCCCACGGGACAATTGAACACTGAAGCTTTCTTT.